A single sample gave rise to the 5 T cell receptor beta chains below, sequenced in a study of shared clonotypes between healthy human individuals (dated by TCRdb to the early 2020s). The library was produced with the immunoSEQ multiplex PCR assay. TCRdb provides this immuneACCESS table in a form limited to in-frame rearrangements. Some clones are lacking; in checked studies, under half of them reflect an unresolved V gene, and why the rest are absent is not known. Counted in this sample were approximately 2.5 million clones; 80% to 95% of them appeared once. About 0.38% of the sample rests with the top ten. The sequenced sample was naive CD4+ T cells from PBMCs. The sample's cell subset or site, from its label and the paper: CD45RA+ positively selected. These receptors came from a man aged 18 to 29 in good health. Some clones in this sample may be carry-over from other donors' samples.

This clone was detected only once. The DNA for the CDR3 is TGTGCCAGCAGCCCACACCCGGGAGAGGCTACGCCCTACGAGCAGTACTTC. Amino acids: CASSPHPGEATPYEQYF. This sequence joins TRBV9 and TRBJ2-7; D perhaps matches TRBD2 (6 bases). V was trimmed by 4 bases and J by 2 bases, leaving 22 bases between them. Germline CDR1 is SGDLS and CDR2 is YYNGEE. This CDR3 contains 17 residues.

The CDR3 region is CASRVARSADTQYF. The CDR3 region has the DNA TGCGCCAGCAGAGTCGCGAGGTCCGCAGATACGCAGTATTTT. The V gene is TRBV5-1, the J gene TRBJ2-3; D is uncertain. The germline gives CDR1 SGHRS, CDR2 YFSETQ. Trimming took 5 bases from V and 4 from J, leaving 14 bases between them. CDR3 length: 14 amino acids.

Written as DNA, the CDR3 is TGTGCCAGCAGCGATAAAGCGAACACCGGGGAGCTGTTTTTT. Its protein is CASSDKANTGELFF. The rearrangement joins TRBV7-9 to TRBJ2-2; no firm D call. In germline, CDR1 is SEHNR, CDR2 FQNEAQ (reference sequence). V lost 5 bases to trimming and J lost 0 bases, with 7 bases between them. CDR3 length: 14 residues.

On this clone: This specimen includes other DNA sequences encoding the same CDR3. The chain carries TRBV5-1 and TRBJ1-1; tentatively, D is TRBD1 (5 bases). V lost 1 base, J lost 4 bases, and 8 bases lay in between. This CDR3 has 13 residues. Germline CDR1 is SGHRS and CDR2 is YFSETQ. CDR3: CASSLSGGTEAFF. The CDR3 bases are TGCGCCAGCAGCTTGAGCGGGGGCACTGAAGCTTTCTTT.

The sample holds one count of this clone. A single base separates this from a much larger clone, so it may be a read error. Distinct nucleotide sequences in the sample also encode this CDR3. The chain couples TRBV7-9 to TRBJ2-7; the match to TRBD1 covers 9 bases. There are 14 residues in the CDR3. The germline V gene encodes CDR1 SEHNR and CDR2 FQNEAQ (reference sequence). Germline trimming cut 1 base from V and 2 bases from J; bases unmatched to any gene: 0. CDR3 nucleotide sequence: TGTGCCAGCAGCTTAGGGACAGGGGCCTACGAGCAGTACTTC. Its translation: CASSLGTGAYEQYF.